This TCR beta chain stems from a study of T cell repertoires in cytomegalovirus infection. Study information: A matching HLA type, together with CMV infection, was signaled by public TCR beta signatures. General study findings and limits: It was HLA-C-restricted CMV-specific TCR beta clonotypes that dominated the response ex vivo. Cumulative frequency (of public TCR beta family members) identified carriers of CMV plus the relevant HLA.

The length of the CDR3 is 14 residues. J lost 5 bases, V lost 4 bases, and 7 bases had no gene match. From germline, CDR1 is SGHDN and CDR2 FVKESK. TCRdb independently ran MiXCR on the reads; one entry per CDR3 protein. This table has 500,000 or so distinct CDR3 sequences, 16% appearing once. This clonotype has more than one count but fewer than ten. Its antigen is currently unknown. This rearrangement joins TRBV14 to TRBJ2-5; 7 nucleotides align to TRBD2. This TCR was sampled from a human donor in good health (CMV status not recorded). Some clones in this sample may be carry-over from other donors' samples. Sequencing was done on a sample of CD8+ T cells from PBMCs. CDR3 sequence reads: CASSPRLAIETQYF. Here the CDR3 DNA reads TGTGCCAGCAGCCCGCGACTAGCTATCGAGACCCAGTACTTC.